Included here is one TCR beta chain sequence, with context. What it binds is not known. These data come from a study of cytomegalovirus exposure and HLA in healthy donors. Study-level findings and limits: As a later analysis showed, a missense DCLRE1C variant was linked to trimming of TCR beta V- and J-genes.

This CDR3 spans 14 amino acids. Germline CDR1 MNHEY, CDR2 SVGAGI. Trimming at V came to 5 bases and at J to 0 bases, leaving 3 bases not matched to a gene. The PCR used 60 Vbeta and 13 Jbeta primers. As originally analysed: There were 80 million or so unique TCR beta chains by a later count, and around 10 million of them were shared. The table came from immunoSEQ multiplex PCR; TCRdb's copy has only in-frame clones and leaves some out. That table gives V, J and clone size, and the DNA gave D and trimming. The sample comprises about 180,000 clones, roughly 84% of which are singletons, and less than 0.4% rests with the top ten.

The rearrangement links TRBV6-5 to TRBJ2-7; TRBD2 aligns across 8 bases. This sequence originates from a boy between 2 and 10 years old in good health and CMV-seronegative. Sequencing input: PBMCs. The CDR3 spells CASSLLADSYEQYF. CDR3 in DNA: TGTGCCAGCAGTCTACTAGCGGACTCCTACGAGCAGTACTTC.